This T cell receptor (beta chain) was sequenced in a study of blood T cell repertoires in COVID-19. Study-level background: COVID-19 samples, acute and convalescent, were from the United States, Italy and Spain.

V was clipped by 4 bases and J by 2 bases; unmatched bases: 8. There are 16 residues in the CDR3. Germline CDR1 is KGHSH and CDR2 is LQKENI. Data came from immunoSEQ multiplex PCR; TCRdb stores just in-frame clones and leaves some out. The data contain roughly 18,000 clones, 75% to 90% of them seen just once; the ten biggest clones take up roughly 11%. The specimen sequenced was peripheral blood. The rearrangement links TRBV18 to TRBJ1-3; 7 bases map to TRBD1. This clonotype originated in a man older than 75 with acute or convalescent COVID-19. The CDR3 here is CASSRRDREAGNTIYF. Here the CDR3 DNA reads TGTGCCAGCTCACGCCGCGACAGGGAGGCTGGAAACACCATATATTTT. The variable domain in full, with the rest retrieved from reference TRBV18 and TRBJ1-3, is NAGVMQNPRHLVRRRGQEARLRCSPMKGHSHVYWYRQLPEEGLKFMVYLQKENIIDESGMPKERFSAEFPKEGPSILRIQQVVRGDSAAYFCASSRRDREAGNTIYFGEGSWLTVV.